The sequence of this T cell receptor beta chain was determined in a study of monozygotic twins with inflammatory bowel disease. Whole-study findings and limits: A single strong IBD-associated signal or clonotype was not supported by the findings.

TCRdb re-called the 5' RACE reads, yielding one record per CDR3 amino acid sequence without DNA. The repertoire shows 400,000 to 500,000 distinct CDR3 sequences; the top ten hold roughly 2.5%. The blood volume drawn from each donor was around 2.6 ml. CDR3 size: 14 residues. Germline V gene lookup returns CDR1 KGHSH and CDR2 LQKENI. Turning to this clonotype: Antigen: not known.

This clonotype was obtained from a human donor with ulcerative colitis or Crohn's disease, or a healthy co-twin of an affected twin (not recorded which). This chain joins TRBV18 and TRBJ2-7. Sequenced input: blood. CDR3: CASSPLNSFYEQYF. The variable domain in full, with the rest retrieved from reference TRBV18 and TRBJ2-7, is NAGVMQNPRHLVRRRGQEARLRCSPMKGHSHVYWYRQLPEEGLKFMVYLQKENIIDESGMPKERFSAEFPKEGPSILRIQQVVRGDSAAYFCASSPLNSFYEQYFGPGTRLTVT.